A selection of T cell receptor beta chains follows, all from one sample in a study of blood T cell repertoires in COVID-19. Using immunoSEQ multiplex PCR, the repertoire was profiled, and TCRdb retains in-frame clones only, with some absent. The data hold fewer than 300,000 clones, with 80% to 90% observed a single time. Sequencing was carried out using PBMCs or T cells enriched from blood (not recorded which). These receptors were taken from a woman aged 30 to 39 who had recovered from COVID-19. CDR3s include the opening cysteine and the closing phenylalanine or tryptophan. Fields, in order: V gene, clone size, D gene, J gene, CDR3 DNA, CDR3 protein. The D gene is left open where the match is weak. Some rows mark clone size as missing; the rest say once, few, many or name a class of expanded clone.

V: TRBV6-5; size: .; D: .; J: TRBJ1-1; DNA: TGTGCCAGCAGTTACACAGGGATGAACACTGAAGCTTTCTTT; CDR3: CASSYTGMNTEAFF
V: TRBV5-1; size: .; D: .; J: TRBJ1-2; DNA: TGCGCCAGCAGTACGATACTCAGGGATGTGGATGGCTACACCTTC; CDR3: CASSTILRDVDGYTF
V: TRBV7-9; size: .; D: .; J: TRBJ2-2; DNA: TGTGCCAGCAGCGCCTTACCGGGAGCCGGGGAGCTGTTTTTT; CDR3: CASSALPGAGELFF
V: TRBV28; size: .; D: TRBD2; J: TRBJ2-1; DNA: TGTGCCAGCAGTTTTATCGGCTCGACAGGGAATCCTCTAGCGGGGTCCGATGAGCAGTTCTTC; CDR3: CASSFIGSTGNPLAGSDEQFF
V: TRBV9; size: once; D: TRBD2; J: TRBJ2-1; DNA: TGTGCCAGCAGCCCACAGGGACTAGCTCGAACTAGCTCCTACAATGAGCAGTTCTTC; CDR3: CASSPQGLARTSSYNEQFF
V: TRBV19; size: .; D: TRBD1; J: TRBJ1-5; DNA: TGTGCCAGTTCCTCGACAGGGGCGGCCTATAGCAATCAGCCCCAGCATTTT; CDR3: CASSSTGAAYSNQPQHF
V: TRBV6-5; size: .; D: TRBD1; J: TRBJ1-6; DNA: TGTGCCAGCAGCTTGGCGACAGGGGTTACTTCACCCCTCCACTTT; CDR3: CASSLATGVTSPLHF
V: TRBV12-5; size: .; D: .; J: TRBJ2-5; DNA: TGTGCTAGTGGCCGGGGGACAGAATCAAGAGAGACCCAGTACTTC; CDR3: CASGRGTESRETQYF
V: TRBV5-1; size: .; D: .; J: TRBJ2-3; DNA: TGCGCCAGCAGCTTGGTAGGTCGCAGGACAGATACGCAGTATTTT; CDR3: CASSLVGRRTDTQYF
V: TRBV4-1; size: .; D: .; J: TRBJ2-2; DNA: TGCGCCAGCAGCCACGCCTCACGACAGAGCACCGGGGAGCTGTTTTTT; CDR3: CASSHASRQSTGELFF
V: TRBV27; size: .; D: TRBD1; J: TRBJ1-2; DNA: TGTGCCAGCAGTCCCCGGACAGGACACTATGGCTACACCTTC; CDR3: CASSPRTGHYGYTF
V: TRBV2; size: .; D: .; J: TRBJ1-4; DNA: TGTGCCAGGACGGGGGAGAGGGATGAAAAACTGTTTTTT; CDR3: CARTGERDEKLFF
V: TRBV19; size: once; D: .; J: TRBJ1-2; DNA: TGTGCCAGTTCCCAACGAGGGGACATGGCGTCGAACTATGGCTACACCTTC; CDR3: CASSQRGDMASNYGYTF
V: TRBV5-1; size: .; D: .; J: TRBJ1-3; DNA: TGCGCCAGCAGATCGACAGGTGATGGAAACACCATATATTTT; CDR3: CASRSTGDGNTIYF
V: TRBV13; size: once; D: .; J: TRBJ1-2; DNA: TGTGCCAGCAGCTTAGGCGGGTATGGGGCCAACTATGGCTACACCTTC; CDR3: CASSLGGYGANYGYTF
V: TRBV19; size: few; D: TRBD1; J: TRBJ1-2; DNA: TGTGCCAGTAGTATCGCCTGGAGCGGGACAGGGGACTACACCTTC; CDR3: CASSIAWSGTGDYTF
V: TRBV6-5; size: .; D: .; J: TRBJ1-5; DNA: TGTGCCAGCAGTCCCAGGTACGGTCAGCCCCAGCATTTT; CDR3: CASSPRYGQPQHF
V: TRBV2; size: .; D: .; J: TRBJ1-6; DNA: TGTGCCAGCACCGGGGAGTATAATTCACCCCTCCACTTT; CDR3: CASTGEYNSPLHF
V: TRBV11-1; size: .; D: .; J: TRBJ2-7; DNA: TGTGCCAGCAGCCCGAGGGGGTCCGCCTACGAGCAGTACTTC; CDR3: CASSPRGSAYEQYF
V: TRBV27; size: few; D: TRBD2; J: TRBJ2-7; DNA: TGTGCCAGCTCCCTAGGTACTAGCGGGACCTACGAGCAGTACTTC; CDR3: CASSLGTSGTYEQYF
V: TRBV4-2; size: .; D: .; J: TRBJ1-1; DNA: TGTGCCAGCAGTTGGGGCGGTGAGAACACTGAAGCTTTCTTT; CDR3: CASSWGGENTEAFF
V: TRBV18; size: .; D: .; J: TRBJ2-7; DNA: TGTGCCAGCTCACCGTATGGCGGGTCCAATTCCTACGAGCAGTACTTC; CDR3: CASSPYGGSNSYEQYF
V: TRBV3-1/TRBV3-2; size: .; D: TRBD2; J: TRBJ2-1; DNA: TGTGCCAGCAGCCAAGATCAATGGACTAGCGGGAACAATGAGCAGTTCTTC; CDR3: CASSQDQWTSGNNEQFF
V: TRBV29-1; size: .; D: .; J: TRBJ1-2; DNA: TGCAGCGTTGATGGTGTGGGCAGGGATGGCTACACCTTC; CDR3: CSVDGVGRDGYTF
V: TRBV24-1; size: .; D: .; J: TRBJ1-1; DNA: TGTGCCACCAGTGACCCCGGTACTGAAGCTTTCTTT; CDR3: CATSDPGTEAFF
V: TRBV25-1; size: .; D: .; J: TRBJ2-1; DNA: TGTGCCAGCAGTGACCTGGGCGTCTCGTACAATGAGCAGTTCTTC; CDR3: CASSDLGVSYNEQFF
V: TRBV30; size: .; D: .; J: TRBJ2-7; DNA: TGTGCCTGGAGTGTTACAGGGCTCGAGCAGTACTTC; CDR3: CAWSVTGLEQYF
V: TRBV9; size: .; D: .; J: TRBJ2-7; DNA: TGTGCCAGCAGCGTAGATCGGCGAGACACGTTCTACGAGCAGTACTTC; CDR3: CASSVDRRDTFYEQYF
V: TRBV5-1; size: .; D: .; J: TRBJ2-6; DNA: TGCGCCAGCAGCTTGGCGGGAACGGTCAACGTCCTGACTTTC; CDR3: CASSLAGTVNVLTF
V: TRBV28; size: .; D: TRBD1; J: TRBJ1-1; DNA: TGTGCCATACAGACAGGGGGTGCGTTCGAAGCTTTCTTT; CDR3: CAIQTGGAFEAFF
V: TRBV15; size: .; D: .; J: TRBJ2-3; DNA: TGTGCCACCAGCAGAGATGCGCGATCTAGCACAGATACGCAGTATTTT; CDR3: CATSRDARSSTDTQYF
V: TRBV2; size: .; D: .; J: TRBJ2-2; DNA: TGTGCCAGCAGTGGAATAGGCGGCATGGCCACCGGGGAGCTGTTTTTT; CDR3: CASSGIGGMATGELFF
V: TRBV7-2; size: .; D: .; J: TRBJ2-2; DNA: TGTGCCAGCAGCTTAAACGGAGCGATCGGGGAGCTGTTTTTT; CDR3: CASSLNGAIGELFF
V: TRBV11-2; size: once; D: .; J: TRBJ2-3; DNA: TGTGCCAGCAGCTCGCTTAAGGGGAGGACAGATACGCAGTATTTT; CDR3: CASSSLKGRTDTQYF
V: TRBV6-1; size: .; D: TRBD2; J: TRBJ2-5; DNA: TGTGCCAGCAGTGAAGCAGTCCCGGGGGGGCCGATAGAGACCCAGTACTTC; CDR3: CASSEAVPGGPIETQYF
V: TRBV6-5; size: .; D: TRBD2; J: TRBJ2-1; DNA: TGTGCCAGCAGCTCAGCGGGGGATTACAATGAGCAGTTCTTC; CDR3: CASSSAGDYNEQFF
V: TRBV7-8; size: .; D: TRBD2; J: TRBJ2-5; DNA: TGTGCCAGCAGCCTGACTAGCGGCCAAGAGACCCAGTACTTC; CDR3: CASSLTSGQETQYF
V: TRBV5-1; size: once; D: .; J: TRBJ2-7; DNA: TGCGCCAGCAGCTTGGCTGCGACAGGCAGTTACGAGCAGTACTTC; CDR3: CASSLAATGSYEQYF
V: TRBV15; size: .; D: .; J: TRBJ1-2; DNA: TGTGCCACCAGTGAACAACCCAACTATGGCTACACCTTC; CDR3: CATSEQPNYGYTF
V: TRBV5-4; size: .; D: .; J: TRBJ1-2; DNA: TGTGCCAGCAGCTTGGTGGTTGATGGAGGGAGTACCTTC; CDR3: CASSLVVDGGSTF
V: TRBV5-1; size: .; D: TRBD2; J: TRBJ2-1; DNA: TGCGCCAGCAGCTTGGGGAGCGGGGGGCTGAACAATGAGCAGTTCTTC; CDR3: CASSLGSGGLNNEQFF
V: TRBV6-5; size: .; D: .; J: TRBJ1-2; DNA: TGTGCCAGCAGTCGGTATGGGGGGGAAGGCTATGGCTACACCTTC; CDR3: CASSRYGGEGYGYTF
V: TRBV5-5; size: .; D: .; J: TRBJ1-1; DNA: TGTGCCAGCAGCTTGGCCGAAGGGGGAGCTTTCTTT; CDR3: CASSLAEGGAFF
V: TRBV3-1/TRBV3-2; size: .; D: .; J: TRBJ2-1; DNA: TGTGCCAGCAGCGTCCAACTAGGGAATGAGCAGTTCTTC; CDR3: CASSVQLGNEQFF
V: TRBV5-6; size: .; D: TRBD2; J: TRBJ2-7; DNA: TGTGCCAGCAGCTTAATTAGCGGGAGCTACGAGCAGTACTTC; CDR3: CASSLISGSYEQYF
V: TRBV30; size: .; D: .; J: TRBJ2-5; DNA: TGTGCCTGGCAGGGGCTGACCCAAGAGACCCAGTACTTC; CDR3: CAWQGLTQETQYF
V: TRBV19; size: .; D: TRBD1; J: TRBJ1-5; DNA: TGTGCCAGTAGTGCCGGGACAGGGGGCATGTCCCAGCATTTT; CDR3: CASSAGTGGMSQHF
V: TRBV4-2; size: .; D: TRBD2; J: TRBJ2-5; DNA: TGTGCCAGCAGCCAAGCGGGTAGCGGGGGCCAAGAGACCCAGTACTTC; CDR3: CASSQAGSGGQETQYF
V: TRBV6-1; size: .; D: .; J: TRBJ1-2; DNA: TGTGCCAGCAGTGAAGTGGTTTGGGAGGGGAGGGATGGCTACACCTTC; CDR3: CASSEVVWEGRDGYTF
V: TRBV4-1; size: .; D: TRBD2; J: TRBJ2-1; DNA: TGCGCCAGCAGAAATAACAAGGGCGGGAGTACCTACAATGAGCAGTTCTTC; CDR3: CASRNNKGGSTYNEQFF
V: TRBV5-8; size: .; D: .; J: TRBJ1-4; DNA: TGTGCCAGCAGCTCTTATGAAAAACTGTTTTTT; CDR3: CASSSYEKLFF
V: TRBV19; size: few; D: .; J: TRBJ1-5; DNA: TGTGCCAGTAGTGAGCCGGATCGGACAGTTCGAGATCAGCCCCAGCATTTT; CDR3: CASSEPDRTVRDQPQHF